This record looks at one TCR beta chain sequence and its context. This clonotype has more than one count but fewer than ten. This receptor's antigen is unknown. Qualities for individual bases were not recorded, and no much larger clone is one base off. The source of the sample is a study of blood T cells in healthy people across ages (dated by TCRdb to about 2015). Regarding the research as a whole: Template switching captured roughly one uniquely barcoded TCR beta cDNA molecule per two T cells in model experiments. To avoid experimental bias, donors of different ages were randomly spread across the sequencing lanes. Age-related changes in TCR beta repertoire diversity were measured in the study by deep sequencing normalized with unique cDNA molecular identifiers. Two additional independent replicas of 1 million unique cDNA reads from the same blood draw were analyzed for two donors (one aged 18 to 30 and one aged 80 or older). The donors were divided into four age groups: young (average approximately 16 years), middle-aged (approximately 39), aged (under 70) and long-lived (nearly 85). Findings and caveats that apply to the study as a whole: Observed TCR beta diversity per million T cells fell roughly linearly with age, and a significant reduction was already apparent by age about 43. Compared with the aged group, the long-lived group had more naive CD4+ T cells, fewer expanded clones and increased TCR diversity, suggesting age selection. A strong correlation was found between observed TCR beta diversity and the percentage of naive T cells measured by flow cytometry. Because the CMV infection status of the donors was unknown, age-related changes in expanded clonotypes may potentially have been confounded. Estimates of total diversity based on one million sequenced T cells were regarded as lower bounds and as underestimates. Bulk unsorted PBMC profiling prevented conclusive comparison of naive and antigen-experienced compartments.

Donors were a few dozen systemically healthy Caucasian individuals from Russia aged roughly 6 to 100 years. About 10 milliliters of peripheral blood were collected from each donor into EDTA-treated Vacutainer tubes. Ficoll-Paque density-gradient centrifugation was used to isolate PBMCs, with at least 6.5 million per sample. Total RNA was extracted from PBMCs with Trizol reagent, with at least 5.5 micrograms obtained per sample. For every donor, an aliquot of PBMCs went through flow cytometry to measure the percentages of naive CD45RAhigh/CD27high T cells. Preparation of the library involved 5' RACE. This sample was sequenced with an Illumina HiSeq 2500. A second PCR of about 7 to 12 cycles was run with a J-beta primer mix and a sample-barcoded 5' primer. A unique molecular identifier was introduced onto each TCR beta cDNA molecule by a template-switch 5' adaptor carrying 12 random nucleotides. At least 3 million CDR3-containing paired-end reads were obtained from each sample. First-strand cDNA was synthesized from all RNA with the Mint cDNA synthesis kit, primed by a TRBC-specific oligonucleotide. After uracil-DNA glycosylase treatment, a first 18-cycle PCR used universal primers M1SS and BC2_uni_R on all cDNA. In the original analysis: Each sample was normalized by randomly selecting 1 million high-quality reads, each carrying a distinct molecular identifier. Instead of being binned into consensus sequences, reads that shared molecular identifiers were thrown out. CDR3 identification, clonotype clustering and error correction used MiTCR with a Q25 quality threshold and the strictest error-elimination algorithm. Lower-bound total TCR beta diversity was estimated with a nonparametric unseen species model using Euler transformation. In-frame beta chains were kept once TCRdb had trimmed the public reads at Q25 with fastp and called clones with MiXCR. Every CDR3 protein is listed once, alongside the most common genes and DNA of its rows. The V and J calls and clone size are TCRdb's, not the authors'. The sample contains about a million distinct CDR3 sequences, roughly half of them found a single time. The top ten clones comprise over 20% of the sample.

This clonotype originated in a woman aged 55-70 years in good health. What was sequenced was blood.

The nucleotides are TGTGCCAGCAGTTCCGCCACAGGAGAGCAGTACTTC. Its product reads: CASSSATGEQYF. The rearrangement combines TRBV6-6 with TRBJ2-7, with TRBD1 perhaps the D gene, on 5 matching bases. Including cysteine and phenylalanine, the CDR3 has 12 amino acids. The entry retains the CDR3 DNA only, 36 bases that are in frame from base 1. The germline V gene (reference sequence) sets CDR1 to MNHNY and CDR2 to SVGAGI. Deletion took 4 bases off V and 7 bases off J, with a span of 11 bases between the germline ends.